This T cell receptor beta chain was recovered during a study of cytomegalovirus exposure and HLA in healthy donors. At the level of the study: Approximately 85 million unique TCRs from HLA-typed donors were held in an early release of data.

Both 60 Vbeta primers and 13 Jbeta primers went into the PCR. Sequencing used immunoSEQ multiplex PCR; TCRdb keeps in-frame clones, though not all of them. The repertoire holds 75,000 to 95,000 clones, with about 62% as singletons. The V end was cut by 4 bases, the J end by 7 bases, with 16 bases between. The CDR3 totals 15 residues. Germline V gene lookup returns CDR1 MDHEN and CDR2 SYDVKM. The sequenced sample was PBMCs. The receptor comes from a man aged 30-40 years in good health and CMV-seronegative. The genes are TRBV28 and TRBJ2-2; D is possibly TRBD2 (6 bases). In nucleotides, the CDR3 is TGTGCCAGCAGTTGGGGGGACCTTCTGGGCGGGGAGCTGTTTTTT. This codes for CASSWGDLLGGELFF.